The present TCR beta chain was sequenced within a study of T cells after yellow fever vaccination. Points on this clonotype: A much larger clone lies a single base off, so this may be a read error.

MiXCR, applied by TCRdb to the 5' RACE reads, yields one record per CDR3 protein. The sample contains 150,000 to 200,000 distinct CDR3 sequences, about 7% of which appear only once. The CDR3 has 12 residues. Germline values: CDR1 LNHDA, CDR2 SQIVND (reference sequence). The sequence was collected from a man in his late teens or twenties who received the YFV17D yellow fever vaccine. The starting material was CD4+ T cells sorted from PBMCs, obtained less than 6 days after the first yellow fever vaccination. V usage is TRBV19 and J usage is TRBJ1-2; no firm D call. The CDR3: CASTESFYSYTF. The DNA for the CDR3 is TGTGCCAGTACAGAAAGCTTCTATAGCTACACCTTC.